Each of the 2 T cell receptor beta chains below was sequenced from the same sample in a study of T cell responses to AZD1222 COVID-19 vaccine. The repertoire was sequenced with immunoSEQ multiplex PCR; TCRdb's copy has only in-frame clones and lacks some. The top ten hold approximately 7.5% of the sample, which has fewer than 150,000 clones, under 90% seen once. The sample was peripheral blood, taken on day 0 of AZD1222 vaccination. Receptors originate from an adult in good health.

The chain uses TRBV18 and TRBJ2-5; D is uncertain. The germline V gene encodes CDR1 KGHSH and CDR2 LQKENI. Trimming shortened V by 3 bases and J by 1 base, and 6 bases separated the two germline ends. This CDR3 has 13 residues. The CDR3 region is CASSPPGQETQYF. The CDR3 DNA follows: TGTGCCAGCTCACCGCCGGGCCAAGAGACCCAGTACTTC. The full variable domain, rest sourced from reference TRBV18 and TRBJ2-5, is NAGVMQNPRHLVRRRGQEARLRCSPMKGHSHVYWYRQLPEEGLKFMVYLQKENIIDESGMPKERFSAEFPKEGPSILRIQQVVRGDSAAYFCASSPPGQETQYFGPGTRLLVL.

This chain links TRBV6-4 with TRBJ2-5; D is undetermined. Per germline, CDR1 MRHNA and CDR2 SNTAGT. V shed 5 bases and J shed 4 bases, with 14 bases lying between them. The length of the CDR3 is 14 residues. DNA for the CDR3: TGTGCCAGCAGTCTTCGGTCCCGCCTAGAGACCCAGTACTTC. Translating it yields CASSLRSRLETQYF.